This is a list of T cell receptor beta chains from one sample in a study of tumor-infiltrating lymphocytes in primary liver carcinoma. TCRdb reprocessed the multiplex PCR reads via MiXCR and lists one record per CDR3 protein. The top ten clones hold 35% to 45% of a sample with approximately 45,000 distinct CDR3 sequences, around 75% of them seen once. The material sequenced was tumor-adjacent normal liver tissue. All receptors derive from a young woman with primary liver carcinoma and hepatitis B virus infection. The CDR3 runs from the conserved cysteine through the conserved F or W. A D gene is named only where the DNA matches it firmly. Clone size, where shown, is once, few, many, or a class for clones that have expanded.

D gene: TRBD2
V gene: TRBV6-5
J gene: TRBJ2-7
clone size: .
CDR3 protein: CVSSYGGGGVYEQYF
CDR3 DNA: TGTGTCAGCAGTTACGGTGGGGGGGGGGTCTACGAGCAGTACTTC

D gene: TRBD1
V gene: TRBV6-1
J gene: TRBJ1-5
clone size: once
CDR3 protein: CASSLGQAGNQPQHF
CDR3 DNA: TGTGCCAGCAGCCTTGGACAGGCAGGCAATCAGCCCCAGCATTTT

D gene: .
V gene: TRBV4-2
J gene: TRBJ2-7
clone size: once
CDR3 protein: CASSQEVVQFYSYEQYF
CDR3 DNA: TGTGCCAGCAGCCAGGAAGTCGTGCAATTCTACTCCTACGAGCAGTACTTC

D gene: TRBD1
V gene: TRBV20-1
J gene: TRBJ1-2
clone size: many
CDR3 protein: CSATGTGDAYGYTF
CDR3 DNA: TGCAGTGCTACAGGGACAGGGGACGCCTATGGCTACACCTTC

D gene: .
V gene: TRBV11-2
J gene: TRBJ2-4
clone size: .
CDR3 protein: CASSLTGPAKNIQYF
CDR3 DNA: TGTGCCAGTAGCCTAACGGGACCAGCCAAAAACATTCAGTATTTC

D gene: .
V gene: TRBV5-1
J gene: TRBJ2-5
clone size: .
CDR3 protein: CASSHDMVGQETQYF
CDR3 DNA: TGCGCCAGCAGCCACGATATGGTTGGGCAAGAGACCCAGTACTTC

D gene: .
V gene: TRBV10-2
J gene: TRBJ2-1
clone size: .
CDR3 protein: CASRSGTNYVQFF
CDR3 DNA: TGCGCAAGCAGGTCAGGGACAAACTATGTGCAGTTCTTC

D gene: .
V gene: TRBV25-1
J gene: TRBJ2-5
clone size: few
CDR3 protein: CASSGWGLLQETQYF
CDR3 DNA: TGTGCCAGCAGTGGCTGGGGACTGCTGCAAGAGACCCAGTACTTC

D gene: .
V gene: TRBV10-3
J gene: TRBJ2-7
clone size: .
CDR3 protein: CAISDPERDYEQYF
CDR3 DNA: TGTGCCATCAGTGACCCCGAACGAGATTACGAGCAGTACTTC

D gene: .
V gene: TRBV2
J gene: TRBJ2-7
clone size: few
CDR3 protein: CASSEGWAVTYEQYF
CDR3 DNA: TGTGCCAGCAGTGAAGGGTGGGCGGTTACCTACGAGCAGTACTTC

D gene: .
V gene: TRBV6-2/TRBV6-3
J gene: TRBJ2-1
clone size: .
CDR3 protein: CASTRTANEQFF
CDR3 DNA: TGTGCCAGCACCCGAACCGCGAATGAGCAGTTCTTC

D gene: .
V gene: TRBV7-9
J gene: TRBJ2-7
clone size: .
CDR3 protein: CACSLGGLSYEQYF
CDR3 DNA: TGCGCCTGCAGCTTGGGAGGCCTCTCCTACGAGCAGTACTTC

D gene: TRBD2
V gene: TRBV12-3/TRBV12-4
J gene: TRBJ2-3
clone size: .
CDR3 protein: CASIGLAGRTDTQYF
CDR3 DNA: TGTGCCAGCATAGGATTAGCGGGTCGCACAGATACGCAGTATTTT

D gene: .
V gene: TRBV11-2
J gene: TRBJ2-7
clone size: .
CDR3 protein: CTSSRTGPSCEQYF
CDR3 DNA: TGTACCAGTAGCCGGACGGGGCCTTCCTGCGAGCAGTACTTC

D gene: TRBD2
V gene: TRBV11-3
J gene: TRBJ2-3
clone size: .
CDR3 protein: CASSLGFGAGGTDTQYF
CDR3 DNA: TGTGCCAGCAGCTTAGGTTTTGGAGCGGGAGGCACAGATACGCAGTATTTT

D gene: .
V gene: TRBV28
J gene: TRBJ1-3
clone size: .
CDR3 protein: CASSEQLVINTIYF
CDR3 DNA: TGTGCCAGCTCAGAACAGTTGGTGATAAACACCATATATTTT

D gene: .
V gene: TRBV11-2
J gene: TRBJ1-5
clone size: .
CDR3 protein: CASSLPLSIDTQHF
CDR3 DNA: TGTGCCAGCAGCTTACCACTGAGCATAGATACGCAGCATTTT

D gene: .
V gene: TRBV11-2
J gene: TRBJ2-1
clone size: .
CDR3 protein: CASSGHGGAYNEQFF
CDR3 DNA: TGTGCCAGCAGCGGGCACGGTGGGGCCTACAATGAACAGTTCTTC

D gene: .
V gene: TRBV11-2
J gene: TRBJ1-2
clone size: .
CDR3 protein: CASTQWWVGRYTF
CDR3 DNA: TGTGCCAGCACTCAGTGGTGGGTTGGACGCTACACCTTC

D gene: .
V gene: TRBV11-2
J gene: TRBJ2-7
clone size: .
CDR3 protein: CASGPIAEVKERYF
CDR3 DNA: TGTGCCAGCGGCCCTATAGCGGAAGTGAAAGAGCGGTACTTC

D gene: .
V gene: TRBV9
J gene: TRBJ2-1
clone size: many
CDR3 protein: CASSRTGRRESGNEQFF
CDR3 DNA: TGTGCCAGCAGCCGAACAGGGAGGCGGGAGAGTGGAAATGAGCAGTTCTTC

D gene: .
V gene: TRBV12-3/TRBV12-4
J gene: TRBJ2-3
clone size: .
CDR3 protein: CASSLYRDFRDTRYF
CDR3 DNA: TGTGCCAGCAGTTTGTACAGGGATTTCAGAGATACGCGGTATTTT

D gene: TRBD2
V gene: TRBV29-1
J gene: TRBJ2-1
clone size: .
CDR3 protein: CSVPGEAGPYDEQFF
CDR3 DNA: TGCAGTGTCCCCGGAGAAGCGGGGCCGTACGATGAGCAGTTCTTC

D gene: .
V gene: TRBV12-3/TRBV12-4
J gene: TRBJ1-5
clone size: .
CDR3 protein: CASSHDTVHQPQHF
CDR3 DNA: TGTGCCAGCAGTCATGATACGGTCCATCAGCCCCAGCATTTT

D gene: .
V gene: TRBV7-3
J gene: TRBJ2-1
clone size: .
CDR3 protein: CASSGARSSTSEQFF
CDR3 DNA: TGTGCCAGCAGCGGGGCTAGATCCTCTACATCTGAGCAGTTCTTC

D gene: .
V gene: TRBV5-6
J gene: TRBJ2-7
clone size: few
CDR3 protein: CASSQGGNRVGAARSYEQYF
CDR3 DNA: TGTGCCAGCAGCCAGGGGGGAAACAGGGTCGGGGCCGCCAGGTCGTACGAGCAGTACTTC

D gene: .
V gene: TRBV29-1
J gene: TRBJ1-1
clone size: .
CDR3 protein: CSIADSGVGGRGTEAFF
CDR3 DNA: TGCAGCATTGCTGATTCCGGGGTAGGGGGACGGGGCACTGAAGCTTTCTTT

D gene: .
V gene: TRBV6-5
J gene: TRBJ2-3
clone size: .
CDR3 protein: CASSYDPTDMQYF
CDR3 DNA: TGTGCCAGCAGTTACGATCCGACAGATATGCAGTATTTT

D gene: .
V gene: TRBV5-8
J gene: TRBJ2-6
clone size: .
CDR3 protein: CVSTMTGFSGPKVLTF
CDR3 DNA: TGTGTCAGCACCATGACGGGCTTCTCTGGGCCCAAGGTCCTGACTTTC

D gene: .
V gene: TRBV19
J gene: TRBJ2-4
clone size: .
CDR3 protein: CARKDDDKNIQYF
CDR3 DNA: TGTGCCAGGAAAGATGATGACAAAAACATTCAGTACTTC

D gene: TRBD2
V gene: TRBV4-2
J gene: TRBJ2-1
clone size: .
CDR3 protein: CASSQDRSRTSGIYTEQFF
CDR3 DNA: TGTGCCAGCAGCCAAGATCGGTCTAGGACTAGCGGGATTTACACTGAGCAGTTCTTC

D gene: TRBD1
V gene: TRBV4-3
J gene: TRBJ2-2
clone size: .
CDR3 protein: CTNSPSGTGDTGELFF
CDR3 DNA: TGCACCAACAGCCCATCCGGGACAGGGGACACCGGGGAGCTGTTTTTT

D gene: .
V gene: TRBV6-1
J gene: TRBJ2-2
clone size: .
CDR3 protein: CASSTGTDTGKLFF
CDR3 DNA: TGTGCCAGCAGCACGGGTACCGACACCGGGAAGCTGTTTTTT

D gene: .
V gene: TRBV11-1
J gene: TRBJ1-1
clone size: once
CDR3 protein: CASSPRTVMTTEALF
CDR3 DNA: TGTGCCAGCAGCCCCCGAACAGTCATGACCACTGAAGCTCTCTTT

D gene: .
V gene: TRBV4-3
J gene: TRBJ2-7
clone size: .
CDR3 protein: CASSQGRGAEQYF
CDR3 DNA: TGCGCCAGCAGCCAAGGCAGAGGGGCCGAGCAGTACTTC

D gene: .
V gene: TRBV11-2
J gene: TRBJ1-3
clone size: .
CDR3 protein: CVSNPGSALYF
CDR3 DNA: TGTGTCAGCAACCCGGGGTCAGCCCTCTATTTT

D gene: .
V gene: TRBV11-2
J gene: TRBJ2-1
clone size: .
CDR3 protein: CASSMIDYNEQFF
CDR3 DNA: TGTGCCAGCAGCATGATCGACTACAATGAGCAGTTCTTC

D gene: TRBD2
V gene: TRBV24-1
J gene: TRBJ2-1
clone size: many
CDR3 protein: CATSARLAESYNEQFF
CDR3 DNA: TGTGCCACCAGTGCCCGACTAGCGGAGTCCTACAATGAGCAGTTCTTC

D gene: .
V gene: TRBV11-2
J gene: TRBJ2-1
clone size: once
CDR3 protein: CASSLGLGSSYNYQFF
CDR3 DNA: TGTGCCAGCAGCTTAGGCCTAGGGAGCTCCTACAATTATCAGTTCTTC

D gene: .
V gene: TRBV9
J gene: TRBJ2-1
clone size: .
CDR3 protein: CVSSPQGLTGEDEQFF
CDR3 DNA: TGTGTCAGCAGCCCCCAGGGACTCACCGGGGAGGATGAGCAGTTCTTC

D gene: TRBD1
V gene: TRBV5-6
J gene: TRBJ2-3
clone size: .
CDR3 protein: CASSVGRDRINTGTQYF
CDR3 DNA: TGTGCCAGTAGCGTAGGCCGGGACAGGATTAACACAGGTACGCAGTATTTT

D gene: TRBD2
V gene: TRBV11-2
J gene: TRBJ2-3
clone size: .
CDR3 protein: CAGSHRGSGSLTNTQYF
CDR3 DNA: TGTGCCGGCAGCCATCGAGGGAGCGGGAGCCTCACAAATACCCAGTATTTT

D gene: .
V gene: TRBV12-3/TRBV12-4
J gene: TRBJ2-5
clone size: .
CDR3 protein: CTSSLQFLGADQETQYF
CDR3 DNA: TGCACCAGCAGTTTACAGTTCCTTGGGGCAGACCAAGAGACCCAGTACTTC